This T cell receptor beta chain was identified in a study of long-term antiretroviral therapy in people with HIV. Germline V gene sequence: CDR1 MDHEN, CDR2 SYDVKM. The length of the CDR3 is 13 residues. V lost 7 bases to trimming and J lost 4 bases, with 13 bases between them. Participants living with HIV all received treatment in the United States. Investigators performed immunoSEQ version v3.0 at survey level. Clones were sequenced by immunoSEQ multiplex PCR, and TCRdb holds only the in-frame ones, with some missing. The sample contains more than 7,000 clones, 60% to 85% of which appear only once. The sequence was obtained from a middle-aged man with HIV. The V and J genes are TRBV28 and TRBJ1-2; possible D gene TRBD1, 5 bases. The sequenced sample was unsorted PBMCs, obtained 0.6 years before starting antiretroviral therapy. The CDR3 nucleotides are TGTGCCAGCACCTTGGGGGGGACCTATGGCTACACCTTC. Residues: CASTLGGTYGYTF.